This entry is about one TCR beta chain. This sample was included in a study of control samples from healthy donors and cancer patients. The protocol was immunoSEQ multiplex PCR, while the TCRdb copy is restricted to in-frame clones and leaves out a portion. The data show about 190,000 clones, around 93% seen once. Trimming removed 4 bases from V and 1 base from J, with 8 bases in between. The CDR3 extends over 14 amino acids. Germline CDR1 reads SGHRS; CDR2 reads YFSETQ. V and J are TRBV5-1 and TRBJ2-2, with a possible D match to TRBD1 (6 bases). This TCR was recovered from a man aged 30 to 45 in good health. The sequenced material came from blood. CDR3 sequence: CASSPGQNTGELFF. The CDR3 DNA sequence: TGCGCCAGCAGCCCGGGACAGAACACCGGGGAGCTGTTTTTT.